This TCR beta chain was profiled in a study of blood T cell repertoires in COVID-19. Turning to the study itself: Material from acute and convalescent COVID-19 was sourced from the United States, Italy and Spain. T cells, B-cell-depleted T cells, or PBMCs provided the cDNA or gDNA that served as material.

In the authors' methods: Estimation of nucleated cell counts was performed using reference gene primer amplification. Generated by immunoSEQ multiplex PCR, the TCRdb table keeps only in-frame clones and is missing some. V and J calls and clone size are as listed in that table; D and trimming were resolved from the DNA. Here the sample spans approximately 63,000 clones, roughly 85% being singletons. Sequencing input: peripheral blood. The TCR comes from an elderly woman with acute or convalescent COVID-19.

The DNA for the CDR3 is TGTGCCAGCAGCTTAGCGGCAGGGGACTATGGCTACACCTTC. Translating it yields CASSLAAGDYGYTF. The J gene is TRBJ1-2, the V gene TRBV7-9, with D maybe TRBD1 (6 bases). V lost 0 bases and J lost 3, with 8 bases in between. Germline V gives CDR1 SEHNR, CDR2 FQNEAQ (reference sequence). This CDR3 comprises 14 residues.